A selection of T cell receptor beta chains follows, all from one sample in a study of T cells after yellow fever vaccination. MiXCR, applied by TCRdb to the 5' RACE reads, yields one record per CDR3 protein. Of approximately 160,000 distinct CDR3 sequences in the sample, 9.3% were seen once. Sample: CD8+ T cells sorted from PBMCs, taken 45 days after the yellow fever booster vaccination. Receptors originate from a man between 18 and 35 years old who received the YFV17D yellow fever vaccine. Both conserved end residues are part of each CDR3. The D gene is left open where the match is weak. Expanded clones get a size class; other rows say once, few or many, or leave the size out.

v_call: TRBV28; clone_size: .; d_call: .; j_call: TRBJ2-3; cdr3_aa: CASTYGTRKDTQYF; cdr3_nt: TGTGCCAGCACTTACGGAACGCGAAAAGATACGCAGTATTTT
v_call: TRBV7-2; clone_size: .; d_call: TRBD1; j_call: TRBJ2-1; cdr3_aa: CASSPRTGVFNEQFF; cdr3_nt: TGTGCCAGCAGCCCCCGGACAGGGGTTTTCAATGAGCAGTTCTTC
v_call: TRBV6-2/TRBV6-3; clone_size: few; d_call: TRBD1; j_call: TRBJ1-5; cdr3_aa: CASQAGGFQPQHF; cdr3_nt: TGTGCCAGTCAGGCAGGGGGCTTTCAGCCCCAGCATTTT
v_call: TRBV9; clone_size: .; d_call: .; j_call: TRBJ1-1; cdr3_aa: CASSETGPGGTEAFF; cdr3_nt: TGTGCCAGCAGCGAGACAGGTCCCGGGGGCACTGAAGCTTTCTTT
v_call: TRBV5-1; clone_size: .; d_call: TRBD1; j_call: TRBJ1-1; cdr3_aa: CASSSGQVGNTEAFF; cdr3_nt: TGCGCCAGCAGTTCGGGACAGGTTGGAAACACTGAAGCTTTCTTT
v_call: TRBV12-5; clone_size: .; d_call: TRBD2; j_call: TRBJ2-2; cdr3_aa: CASGLAGGHTGELFF; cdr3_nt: TGTGCTAGTGGACTAGCGGGGGGGCACACCGGGGAGCTGTTTTTT
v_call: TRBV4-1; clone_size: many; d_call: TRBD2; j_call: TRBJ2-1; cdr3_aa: CASSPQAAASGGPAPHEQFF; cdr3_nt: TGCGCCAGCAGCCCCCAAGCCGCGGCTAGCGGGGGGCCTGCCCCGCATGAGCAGTTCTTC
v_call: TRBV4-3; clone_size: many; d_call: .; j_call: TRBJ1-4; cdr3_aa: CASSHREEKLFF; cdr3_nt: TGCGCCAGCAGCCACCGGGAGGAAAAACTGTTTTTT
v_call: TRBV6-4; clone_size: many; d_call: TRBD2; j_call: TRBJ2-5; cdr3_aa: CASSEGGGEQETQYF; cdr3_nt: TGTGCCAGCAGTGAAGGCGGGGGGGAACAAGAGACCCAGTACTTC
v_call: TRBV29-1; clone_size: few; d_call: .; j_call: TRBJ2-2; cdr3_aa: CSARFTGELFF; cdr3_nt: TGCAGCGCCCGATTCACCGGGGAGCTGTTTTTT
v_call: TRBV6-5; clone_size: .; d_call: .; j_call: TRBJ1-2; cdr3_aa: CASSASRGYGYTF; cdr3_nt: TGTGCCAGCTCCGCCTCTCGGGGCTATGGCTACACCTTC
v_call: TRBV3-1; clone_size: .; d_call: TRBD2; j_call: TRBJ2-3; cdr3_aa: CASSSLAGAPDTQYF; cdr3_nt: TGTGCCAGCAGCTCCCTAGCGGGGGCCCCAGATACGCAGTATTTT
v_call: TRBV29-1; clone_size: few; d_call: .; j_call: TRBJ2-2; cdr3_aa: CSVLVGFGELFF; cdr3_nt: TGCAGCGTCCTAGTTGGGTTCGGGGAGCTGTTTTTT
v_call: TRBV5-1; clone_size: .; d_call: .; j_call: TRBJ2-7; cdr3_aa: CASSLSGGNSYEQYF; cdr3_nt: TGCGCCAGCAGCTTGAGTGGGGGGAACTCCTACGAGCAGTACTTC
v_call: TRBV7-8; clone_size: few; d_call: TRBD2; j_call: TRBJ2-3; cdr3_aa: CASSPDAGDGQYF; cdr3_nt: TGTGCCAGCAGCCCCGACGCGGGGGATGGGCAGTATTTT
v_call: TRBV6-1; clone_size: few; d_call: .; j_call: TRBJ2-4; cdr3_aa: CASSEGQGIAKNIQYF; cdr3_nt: TGTGCCAGCAGTGAAGGTCAAGGAATAGCCAAAAACATTCAGTACTTC
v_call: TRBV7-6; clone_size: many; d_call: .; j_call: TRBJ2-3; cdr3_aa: CASSPVGAGRDTDTQYF; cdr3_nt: TGTGCCAGCAGCCCGGTCGGGGCGGGTAGAGACACAGATACGCAGTATTTT
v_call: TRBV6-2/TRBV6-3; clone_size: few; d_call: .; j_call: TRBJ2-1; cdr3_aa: CASSFPGSNEQFF; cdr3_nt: TGTGCCAGCAGTTTTCCGGGATCCAATGAGCAGTTCTTC
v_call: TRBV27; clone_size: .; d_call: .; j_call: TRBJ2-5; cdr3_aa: CASSFSGSGIETQYF; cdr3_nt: TGTGCCAGCAGTTTCTCCGGTTCAGGGATAGAGACCCAGTACTTC
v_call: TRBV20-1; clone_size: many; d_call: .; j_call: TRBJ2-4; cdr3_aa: CSGQTLKNIQYF; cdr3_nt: TGCAGTGGACAGACACTCAAAAACATTCAGTACTTC
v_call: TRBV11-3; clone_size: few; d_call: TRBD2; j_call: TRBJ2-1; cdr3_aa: CASSLGLAASEQFF; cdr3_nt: TGTGCCAGCAGCCTCGGACTAGCGGCCAGCGAGCAGTTCTTC
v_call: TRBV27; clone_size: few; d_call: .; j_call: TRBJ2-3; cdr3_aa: CASSFYSDRTDTQYF; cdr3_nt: TGTGCCAGCAGTTTTTACAGCGACCGCACAGATACGCAGTATTTT
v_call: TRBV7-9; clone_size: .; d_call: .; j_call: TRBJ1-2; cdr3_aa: CASSPKRVDGYTF; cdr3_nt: TGTGCCAGCAGCCCCAAGCGGGTCGATGGCTACACCTTC
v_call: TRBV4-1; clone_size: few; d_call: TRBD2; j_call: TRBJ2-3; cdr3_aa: CASSQRTSGGVGDTQYF; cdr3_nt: TGCGCCAGCAGCCAACGGACTAGCGGGGGGGTGGGTGATACGCAGTATTTT
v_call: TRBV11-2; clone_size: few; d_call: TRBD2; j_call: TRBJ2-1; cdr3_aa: CASSLYPPAGAPNEQFF; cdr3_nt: TGTGCCAGCAGCCTCTACCCCCCAGCGGGGGCCCCCAATGAGCAGTTCTTC
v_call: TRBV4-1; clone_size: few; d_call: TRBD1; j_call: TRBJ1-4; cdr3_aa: CASSLGGRGSEKLFF; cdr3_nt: TGCGCCAGCAGCCTAGGGGGCAGGGGCAGTGAAAAACTGTTTTTT
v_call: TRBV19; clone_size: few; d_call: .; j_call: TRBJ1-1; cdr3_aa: CASSIIGAPSETTEAFF; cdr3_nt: TGTGCCAGTAGTATTATCGGGGCCCCCAGCGAAACCACTGAAGCTTTCTTT
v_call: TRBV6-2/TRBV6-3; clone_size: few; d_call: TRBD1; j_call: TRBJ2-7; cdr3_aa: CASTWTGGTYEQYF; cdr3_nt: TGTGCCAGCACATGGACAGGGGGCACGTACGAGCAGTACTTC
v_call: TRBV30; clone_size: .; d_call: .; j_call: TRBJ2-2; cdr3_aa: CAWSKPTGELFF; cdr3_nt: TGTGCCTGGAGTAAACCGACCGGGGAGCTGTTTTTT
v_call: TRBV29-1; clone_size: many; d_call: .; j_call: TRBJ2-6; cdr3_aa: CSVEVLVLHSGANVLTF; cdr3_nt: TGCAGCGTTGAAGTTCTAGTCCTTCACTCTGGGGCCAACGTCCTGACTTTC